The T cell receptor (beta chain) described here comes from a study of regulatory T cells in long-lasting Graves disease. According to the study, TCR beta libraries were built with iRepertoire HTBI primers and CDR3-region Arm-PCR. TCRdb analysed the multiplex PCR reads with MiXCR anew, one entry per CDR3 protein. The sample contains hundreds of thousands of distinct CDR3 sequences, roughly 16% of which appear only once. The CDR3 length is 17 residues. The V gene end was trimmed by 6 bases and the J gene end by 2 bases; junction bases not matched to a gene: 12. The germline gives CDR1 SGHTA, CDR2 FQGTGA. This clonotype occurred a few times. The target antigen is unknown. Points from the study as a whole: Limited samples may have lowered accuracy.

The time point denotes: newly diagnosed GD, antithyroid drugs for less than 3 months. From PBMCs, RNA was extracted and then used to make the TCR library. A further study also used this sample, focusing on T cells in Graves' hyperthyroidism and ophthalmopathy. This second study says: No progression to ophthalmopathy during 18 months of follow-up defined stable disease.

Sequenced material: peripheral blood mononuclear cells (PBMCs), taken at new diagnosis, from a patient treated with antithyroid drugs. The chain has TRBV7-3 and TRBJ2-3, with TRBD2 matching 9 bases. The receptor was isolated from a woman in her twenties or thirties with Graves disease. Here the CDR3 DNA reads TGTGCCAGCAGTCCTATCCCGCTAGCGGGACCCACAGATACGCAGTATTTT. Protein sequence: CASSPIPLAGPTDTQYF.